The entry below gives a single TCR beta chain sequence along with its context. The antigen is unknown. Time point reported: cycle 4 day 1 (C4D1), after less than 7 weeks of nivolumab. Every patient had relapsed following autologous stem cell transplantation, and cohorts differed in brentuximab vedotin exposure. CDR1 is SGHDT and CDR2 is YYEEEE in the germline V gene. The CDR3 sequence is 16 residues long. J gave up 5 bases and V 1 base, and 11 bases lay outside the gene matches. This sample is part of a study of PD-1 blockade in classical Hodgkin lymphoma. Study-wide points: Prior therapy or disease activity may underlie the repertoire differences, whose causes remain undefined. Baseline TCR diversity was reportedly lower in newly diagnosed patients than healthy donors.

Only in-frame clones appear in the TCRdb table, and some are missing; sequencing was by immunoSEQ multiplex PCR. This sample has some 86,000 clones, with approximately 90% found just once. This receptor was obtained from a human donor with classical Hodgkin lymphoma. The V gene is TRBV5-6, the J gene TRBJ2-7; 8 nucleotides align to TRBD1. The sequencing used peripheral blood mononuclear cells (PBMCs), collected before the fourth cycle of nivolumab. In DNA form, the CDR3 reads TGTGCCAGCAGCTTGTACGACAGGGGTCGAAGGGACGAGCAGTACTTC. Its protein is CASSLYDRGRRDEQYF.